This is a list of T cell receptor beta chains from one sample in a study of persistence of HIV-infected CD4 T cells. The data were produced by immunoSEQ multiplex PCR, yet TCRdb's version contains in-frame clones alone and is incomplete. The table shows more than 30,000 clones, with roughly 87% occurring only once. For these receptors, no antigen is known. The starting material was CD4+ T cells sorted from PBMCs after approximately 20-hour stimulation, obtained from a patient who received antiretroviral therapy. These receptors came from an adult woman with HIV who was CMV-seropositive. Each CDR3 is given with its conserved first and last residue. The D gene is left open where the match is weak. The size entry is marked missing in some rows and otherwise reads once, few, many or a size class.

clone_size j_call d_call v_call cdr3_aa cdr3_nt
. TRBJ1-1 . TRBV18 CASSLTEVNTEAFF TGTGCCAGCTCACTGACAGAGGTGAACACTGAAGCTTTCTTT
. TRBJ1-1 . TRBV6-1 CASSEGGNTEAFF TGTGCCAGCAGTGAAGGGGGGAACACTGAAGCTTTCTTT
. TRBJ1-1 . TRBV4-2 CASSQEVRLINEAFF TGTGCCAGCAGCCAAGAAGTCCGCCTAATCAATGAAGCTTTCTTT
. TRBJ2-3 . TRBV19 CASSRSGGGTDTQYF TGTGCCAGTAGTCGCTCGGGGGGCGGGACAGATACGCAGTATTTT
. TRBJ1-3 . TRBV7-8 CASSSGGGSFSGNTIYF TGTGCCAGCAGCTCCGGGGGTGGCAGCTTCTCTGGAAACACCATATATTTT
. TRBJ1-4 . TRBV5-5 CASSHDREKLFF TGTGCCAGCAGCCATGACAGGGAAAAACTGTTTTTT
once TRBJ1-5 . TRBV4-1 CASSQEIRGYNQPQHF TGCGCCAGCAGCCAAGAAATCAGGGGATACAATCAGCCCCAGCATTTT
once TRBJ1-1 . TRBV29-1 CSVEGTVPRAFF TGCAGCGTTGAGGGGACGGTCCCCCGAGCTTTCTTT
. TRBJ1-2 . TRBV5-8 CASNGFDTYGYTF TGTGCCAGTAACGGTTTCGACACCTATGGCTACACCTTC
. TRBJ2-7 TRBD1 TRBV5-1 CASSLAGTGQLEQYF TGCGCCAGCAGCTTGGCCGGGACAGGACAACTCGAGCAGTACTTC
. TRBJ2-2 . TRBV6-5 CASTHSGNTGELFF TGTGCCAGCACCCATAGCGGTAACACCGGGGAGCTGTTTTTT
. TRBJ2-4 TRBD1 TRBV11-3 CASSFTGEPKNIQYF TGTGCCAGCAGCTTTACAGGGGAACCCAAAAACATTCAGTACTTC
. TRBJ2-6 . TRBV29-1 CSVHEGYLSGANVLTF TGCAGCGTTCATGAGGGTTATTTGTCTGGGGCCAACGTCCTGACTTTC
. TRBJ1-2 TRBD1 TRBV12-3/TRBV12-4 CASSPVDRYGYTF TGTGCCAGCAGTCCGGTGGACAGGTATGGCTACACCTTC
once TRBJ2-1 TRBD2 TRBV5-1 CASSLEAGPYNEQFF TGCGCCAGCAGCTTGGAAGCGGGACCCTACAATGAGCAGTTCTTC
. TRBJ2-3 TRBD2 TRBV7-2 CASSLVTSGGPYTQYF TGTGCCAGCAGCTTAGTCACTAGCGGGGGTCCTTATACGCAGTATTTT
. TRBJ2-6 . TRBV7-2 CASSPVGSGANVLTF TGTGCCAGCAGCCCTGTTGGCTCTGGGGCCAACGTCCTGACTTTC
. TRBJ1-3 TRBD1 TRBV18 CASSFVNRGRGNTIYF TGTGCCAGCTCATTCGTAAACAGGGGGCGCGGAAACACCATATATTTT
. TRBJ1-1 . TRBV19 CASRSPGGGNTEAFF TGTGCCAGTAGGAGCCCCGGAGGGGGGAACACTGAAGCTTTCTTT
. TRBJ1-5 . TRBV7-8 CASSFPGESGQPQHF TGTGCCAGCAGCTTCCCGGGGGAGTCGGGTCAGCCCCAGCATTTT
. TRBJ1-5 . TRBV27 CASDARWGNQPQHF TGTGCCAGCGACGCGCGTTGGGGCAATCAGCCCCAGCATTTT
. TRBJ1-5 TRBD1 TRBV6-2/TRBV6-3 CASSLRGRDQPQHF TGTGCCAGCAGCCTCAGGGGGCGGGATCAGCCCCAGCATTTT
. TRBJ1-5 TRBD1 TRBV19 CASSARTGINQPQHF TGTGCCAGTAGTGCCCGGACAGGGATAAATCAGCCCCAGCATTTT
. TRBJ1-1 . TRBV5-1 CASSLEAYENTEAFF TGTGCCAGCAGCTTGGAAGCGTACGAGAACACTGAAGCTTTCTTT
. TRBJ2-1 . TRBV5-6 CASSLNPRGSGEQFF TGTGCCAGCAGCTTGAACCCCCGGGGCTCTGGTGAGCAGTTCTTC
. TRBJ2-6 TRBD1 TRBV5-1 CASSHGQGDANVLTF TGCGCCAGCAGCCACGGACAGGGCGATGCCAACGTCCTGACTTTC